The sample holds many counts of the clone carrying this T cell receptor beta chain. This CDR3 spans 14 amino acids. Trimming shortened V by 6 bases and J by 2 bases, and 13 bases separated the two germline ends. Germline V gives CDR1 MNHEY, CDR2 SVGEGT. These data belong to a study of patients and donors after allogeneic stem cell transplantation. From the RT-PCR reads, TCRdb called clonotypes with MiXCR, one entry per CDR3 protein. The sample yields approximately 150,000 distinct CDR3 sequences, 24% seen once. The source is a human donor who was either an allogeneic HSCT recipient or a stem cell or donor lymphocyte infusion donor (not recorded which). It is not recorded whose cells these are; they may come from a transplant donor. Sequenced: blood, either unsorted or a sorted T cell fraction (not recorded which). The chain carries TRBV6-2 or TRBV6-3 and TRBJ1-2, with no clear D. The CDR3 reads CASRQLAANYGYTF. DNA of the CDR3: TGTGCCAGCAGACAACTCGCGGCGAACTATGGCTACACCTTC.